This TCR beta chain was obtained from a study of cytotoxic CD8 clonotypes in ibrutinib-treated CLL. Looking at the study overall: Researchers reported about 10 relapsed/refractory and over 14 treatment-naive patients, 17 to 18 of them IGHV unmutated.

On this clone itself: What it binds is unknown.

Study results and limitations: Baseline clonality exceeded age-matched healthy donors and tracked circulating CD8+ T-cell counts.

Between the trimmed V and J ends, which lost 2 bases and 8 bases, there was a span of 6 bases. This CDR3 comprises 11 residues. The V gene's germline CDR1 is ENHRY and CDR2 SYGVKD. The repertoire was sequenced with immunoSEQ multiplex PCR; TCRdb's copy has only in-frame clones and lacks some. The sample includes about 300,000 clones, 76% seen only once; the top ten take around 6%. This TCR was recovered from a human donor with chronic lymphocytic leukemia. V and J are TRBV10-3 and TRBJ1-1; D not certain. Here the sequenced sample was PBMCs, taken at disease progression, from a patient treated with ibrutinib. This CDR3 reads CAISEGREAFF. Written as DNA, the CDR3 is TGTGCCATCAGTGAGGGCAGGGAAGCTTTCTTT.